This is a list of T cell receptor beta chains from one sample in a study of cytomegalovirus exposure and HLA in healthy donors. Assay: immunoSEQ multiplex PCR; the TCRdb copy retains only in-frame clones and omits some. The sample holds 120,000 to 150,000 clones, 80% to 85% seen once. Sequencing was done on a sample of PBMCs. The receptors shown here come from a male donor in good health and CMV-seronegative. CDR3s include the opening cysteine and the closing phenylalanine or tryptophan. Each record gives: CDR3 length, J gene, D gene, V gene, clone size, CDR3 DNA, CDR3 protein. The D gene is left open where the match is weak. A row's size may be missing; if present it is once, few, many or a size class.

len: 14
j_gene: TRBJ2-7
d_gene: .
v_gene: TRBV7-9
abundance: .
CDR3nt: TGTGCCAGCAGCTTAGTCACAGGGAGCGACGAGCAGTACTTC
CDR3aa: CASSLVTGSDEQYF

len: 11
j_gene: TRBJ1-6
d_gene: .
v_gene: TRBV19
abundance: .
CDR3nt: TGTGCCAGTACGACTACAGGGCCCCTCCACTTT
CDR3aa: CASTTTGPLHF

len: 13
j_gene: TRBJ1-1
d_gene: .
v_gene: TRBV7-3
abundance: .
CDR3nt: TGTGCCAGCAGCTTTGGGGGAGGCACTGAAGCTTTCTTT
CDR3aa: CASSFGGGTEAFF

len: 16
j_gene: TRBJ2-1
d_gene: TRBD2
v_gene: TRBV9
abundance: few
CDR3nt: TGTGCCAGCAGCGTAGCTCTAGCGGGAGCTCTCAATGAGCAGTTCTTC
CDR3aa: CASSVALAGALNEQFF

len: 17
j_gene: TRBJ2-7
d_gene: TRBD2
v_gene: TRBV10-1
abundance: .
CDR3nt: TGCGCCAGCAGTGAGTCGGGTAGGGGCGGGAGCTCCTACGAGCAGTACTTC
CDR3aa: CASSESGRGGSSYEQYF

len: 15
j_gene: TRBJ2-2
d_gene: TRBD1
v_gene: TRBV5-1
abundance: .
CDR3nt: TGCGCCAGCACCCCCGGGACAGCAGGGACCGGGGAGCTGTTTTTT
CDR3aa: CASTPGTAGTGELFF

len: 15
j_gene: TRBJ2-3
d_gene: TRBD2
v_gene: TRBV4-2
abundance: once
CDR3nt: TGTGCCAGCAGCCAAGATCCAGCGGGAGCAGATACGCAGTATTTT
CDR3aa: CASSQDPAGADTQYF

len: 13
j_gene: TRBJ1-1
d_gene: .
v_gene: TRBV6-5
abundance: .
CDR3nt: TGTGCCAGCAGTTACTCCCCCCGCACTGAAGCTTTCTTT
CDR3aa: CASSYSPRTEAFF

len: 14
j_gene: TRBJ1-6
d_gene: .
v_gene: TRBV2
abundance: .
CDR3nt: TGTGCCAGCAGTAATGACAGACCCAATTCACCCCTCCACTTT
CDR3aa: CASSNDRPNSPLHF

len: 18
j_gene: TRBJ2-7
d_gene: TRBD2
v_gene: TRBV5-6
abundance: once
CDR3nt: TGTGCCAGCAGCTTGTACTCCCCCCTAGCGGGGGGCGTTGACGAGCAGTACTTC
CDR3aa: CASSLYSPLAGGVDEQYF

len: 16
j_gene: TRBJ2-1
d_gene: TRBD2
v_gene: TRBV7-3
abundance: .
CDR3nt: TGTGCCAGCAGCTTATACGGGCTAGCGGGGGGCGATGAGCAGTTCTTC
CDR3aa: CASSLYGLAGGDEQFF

len: 13
j_gene: TRBJ1-1
d_gene: .
v_gene: TRBV6-4
abundance: few
CDR3nt: TGTGCCAGCAGCGAAACAGGGAACACTGAAGCTTTCTTT
CDR3aa: CASSETGNTEAFF

len: 14
j_gene: TRBJ2-2
d_gene: .
v_gene: TRBV9
abundance: .
CDR3nt: TGTGCCAGCAACTCCAGGGGCCGGACCGGGGAGCTGTTTTTT
CDR3aa: CASNSRGRTGELFF

len: 15
j_gene: TRBJ1-1
d_gene: TRBD1
v_gene: TRBV4-1
abundance: .
CDR3nt: TGCGCCAGCAGCCAAGTCGGACAGGCTAACACTGAAGCTTTCTTT
CDR3aa: CASSQVGQANTEAFF

len: 15
j_gene: TRBJ2-7
d_gene: TRBD1
v_gene: TRBV5-6
abundance: .
CDR3nt: TGTGCCAGCAGCCTTGGACAGGGTCTCCGCTACGAGCAGTACTTC
CDR3aa: CASSLGQGLRYEQYF

len: 16
j_gene: TRBJ2-1
d_gene: .
v_gene: TRBV11-1
abundance: .
CDR3nt: TGTGCCAGCAGCGGGGGGGGCGGGAGCTGGCCCAATGAGCAGTTCTTC
CDR3aa: CASSGGGGSWPNEQFF

len: 18
j_gene: TRBJ2-5
d_gene: TRBD1
v_gene: TRBV5-4
abundance: few
CDR3nt: TGTGCCAGCAGCGGGCCGGGACAGGGGGCGCGGATCTCAGAGACCCAGTACTTC
CDR3aa: CASSGPGQGARISETQYF

len: 15
j_gene: TRBJ2-2
d_gene: TRBD1
v_gene: TRBV9
abundance: few
CDR3nt: TGTGCCAGCAGCGATGGGACAGGGTGGGCCGGGGAGCTGTTTTTT
CDR3aa: CASSDGTGWAGELFF

len: 12
j_gene: TRBJ2-7
d_gene: .
v_gene: TRBV13
abundance: .
CDR3nt: TGTGCCAGCAGCTTACACGGGGACGAGCAGTACTTC
CDR3aa: CASSLHGDEQYF

len: 15
j_gene: TRBJ1-5
d_gene: .
v_gene: TRBV28
abundance: .
CDR3nt: TGTGCCAGCAGCTCAGACAGACCTTACGGGCGGCCCCAGCATTTT
CDR3aa: CASSSDRPYGRPQHF

len: 16
j_gene: TRBJ1-4
d_gene: .
v_gene: TRBV28
abundance: .
CDR3nt: TGTGCCAGCAGTCCAACAGCAGGGAAGATTAATGAAAAACTGTTTTTT
CDR3aa: CASSPTAGKINEKLFF

len: 12
j_gene: TRBJ1-1
d_gene: TRBD1
v_gene: TRBV19
abundance: .
CDR3nt: TGTGCCAGTAGTACAGACAGGGGTGAAGCTTTCTTT
CDR3aa: CASSTDRGEAFF

len: 15
j_gene: TRBJ1-1
d_gene: .
v_gene: TRBV7-9
abundance: .
CDR3nt: TGTGCCAGCAGCTCGGGGTTGCTTTGGGACACTGAAGCTTTCTTT
CDR3aa: CASSSGLLWDTEAFF

len: 14
j_gene: TRBJ2-7
d_gene: TRBD2
v_gene: TRBV6-5
abundance: few
CDR3nt: TGTGCCAGCAGCTCGGCGGGGGGTCACTACGAGCAGTACTTC
CDR3aa: CASSSAGGHYEQYF

len: 17
j_gene: TRBJ2-1
d_gene: TRBD2
v_gene: TRBV25-1
abundance: few
CDR3nt: TGTGCCAGCAGTGATCCAGCCGTAGCGGGAGGCTACAATGAGCAGTTCTTC
CDR3aa: CASSDPAVAGGYNEQFF

len: 12
j_gene: TRBJ1-1
d_gene: .
v_gene: TRBV7-9
abundance: .
CDR3nt: TGTTCCAGCAGCTTAGTGTCCCGTGAAGCTTTCTTT
CDR3aa: CSSSLVSREAFF

len: 15
j_gene: TRBJ2-3
d_gene: .
v_gene: TRBV7-8
abundance: .
CDR3nt: TGTGCCAGCTCCGACCAGGGACTTTTCACAGATACGCAGTATTTT
CDR3aa: CASSDQGLFTDTQYF

len: 14
j_gene: TRBJ2-2
d_gene: .
v_gene: TRBV19
abundance: few
CDR3nt: TGTGCCAGTAGTATCGTCCCCAACACCGGGGAGCTGTTTTTT
CDR3aa: CASSIVPNTGELFF

len: 13
j_gene: TRBJ2-7
d_gene: TRBD1
v_gene: TRBV2
abundance: .
CDR3nt: TGTGCCAGCAGAGACAGGGGGCGGACCGAGCAGTACTTC
CDR3aa: CASRDRGRTEQYF

len: 15
j_gene: TRBJ2-7
d_gene: .
v_gene: TRBV7-2
abundance: .
CDR3nt: TGTGCCAGCAGCCCTGATAGGGGCGGCGCCTACGAGCAGTACTTC
CDR3aa: CASSPDRGGAYEQYF

len: 18
j_gene: TRBJ1-4
d_gene: .
v_gene: TRBV19
abundance: .
CDR3nt: TGTGCCAGTAGCACGGGGGGACTGGCGCGGGGGGGTAAGGAAAAACTGTTTTTT
CDR3aa: CASSTGGLARGGKEKLFF

len: 16
j_gene: TRBJ2-3
d_gene: TRBD1
v_gene: TRBV6-1
abundance: .
CDR3nt: TGTGCCAGCAGTGAAACGGCAGGGGGATCCCTAGATACGCAGTATTTT
CDR3aa: CASSETAGGSLDTQYF

len: 13
j_gene: TRBJ1-2
d_gene: TRBD1
v_gene: TRBV28
abundance: .
CDR3nt: TGTGCCAGCAGCCGGGACAGAAGGTATGGCTACACCTTC
CDR3aa: CASSRDRRYGYTF

len: 17
j_gene: TRBJ2-4
d_gene: TRBD2
v_gene: TRBV7-6
abundance: .
CDR3nt: TGTGCCAGCAGCCCCAAGACTAGCGGGAGGGCCAAAAACATTCAGTACTTC
CDR3aa: CASSPKTSGRAKNIQYF

len: 16
j_gene: TRBJ1-4
d_gene: TRBD1
v_gene: TRBV7-2
abundance: .
CDR3nt: TGTGCCAGCAGCCCGACAGGGAGTTCGATTAATGAAAAACTGTTTTTT
CDR3aa: CASSPTGSSINEKLFF

len: 16
j_gene: TRBJ2-6
d_gene: .
v_gene: TRBV5-5
abundance: .
CDR3nt: TGTGCCAGCAGCTTACAGTTGATCTCTGGGGCCAACGTCCTGACTTTC
CDR3aa: CASSLQLISGANVLTF

len: 13
j_gene: TRBJ1-2
d_gene: TRBD1
v_gene: TRBV6-1
abundance: once
CDR3nt: TGTGCCAGCATCCTGACAGGGTCTGGGGGCTACACCTTC
CDR3aa: CASILTGSGGYTF

len: 16
j_gene: TRBJ1-6
d_gene: TRBD1
v_gene: TRBV14
abundance: .
CDR3nt: TGTGCCAGCAGCCCCACAGGGGGCCCCTTGGGTTCACCCCTCCACTTT
CDR3aa: CASSPTGGPLGSPLHF

len: 14
j_gene: TRBJ1-5
d_gene: .
v_gene: TRBV4-1
abundance: few
CDR3nt: TGCGCCAGCAGCCCGGACAGCTTCAATCAGCCCCAGCATTTT
CDR3aa: CASSPDSFNQPQHF

len: 11
j_gene: TRBJ1-1
d_gene: .
v_gene: TRBV5-1
abundance: .
CDR3nt: TGCGCCAGCAGTCCGGGCACTGAAGCTTTCTTT
CDR3aa: CASSPGTEAFF

len: 14
j_gene: TRBJ1-2
d_gene: .
v_gene: TRBV6-5
abundance: .
CDR3nt: TGTGCCACCCGGGCGGGCTTGACCAACTATGGCTACACCTTC
CDR3aa: CATRAGLTNYGYTF

len: 16
j_gene: TRBJ2-7
d_gene: .
v_gene: TRBV7-9
abundance: .
CDR3nt: TGTGCCAGCAGCTTAAACGGAGGACTCCTACGAATTGAGCAGTACTTC
CDR3aa: CASSLNGGLLRIEQYF

len: 15
j_gene: TRBJ2-7
d_gene: .
v_gene: TRBV4-3
abundance: .
CDR3nt: TGCGCCAGCAGCCAAGGCTACCAAAGCGGCTACGAGCAGTACTTC
CDR3aa: CASSQGYQSGYEQYF

len: 16
j_gene: TRBJ2-3
d_gene: TRBD2
v_gene: TRBV7-3
abundance: .
CDR3nt: TGTGCCAGCAGCTTAGGGAGCGGGGGGGCCTTAGATACGCAGTATTTT
CDR3aa: CASSLGSGGALDTQYF

len: 11
j_gene: TRBJ2-7
d_gene: .
v_gene: TRBV2
abundance: .
CDR3nt: TGTGCCAGCCGGGAATCCTACGAGCAGTACTTC
CDR3aa: CASRESYEQYF

len: 14
j_gene: TRBJ1-1
d_gene: TRBD1
v_gene: TRBV4-2
abundance: .
CDR3nt: TGTGCCAGCAGCCTCTCGGGACAGGGTACTGAAGCTTTCTTT
CDR3aa: CASSLSGQGTEAFF

len: 18
j_gene: TRBJ2-6
d_gene: .
v_gene: TRBV7-9
abundance: .
CDR3nt: TGTGCCAGCAGCTTAGAGGGGTTGGGAATCTCTGGGGCCAACGTCCTGACTTTC
CDR3aa: CASSLEGLGISGANVLTF

len: 19
j_gene: TRBJ2-7
d_gene: .
v_gene: TRBV30
abundance: few
CDR3nt: TGTGCCTGGAGTTTGGGCCACGCTCTAACCGGCGGGTTATCCTACGAGCAGTACTTC
CDR3aa: CAWSLGHALTGGLSYEQYF

len: 14
j_gene: TRBJ2-1
d_gene: .
v_gene: TRBV7-9
abundance: .
CDR3nt: TGTGCCAGCAGCTTAGTACGGGGGAATAATGAGCAGTTCTTC
CDR3aa: CASSLVRGNNEQFF

len: 16
j_gene: TRBJ2-7
d_gene: TRBD2
v_gene: TRBV23-1
abundance: .
CDR3nt: TGCGCCAGCAGTCAGCCAGGACTAGCGGGGAACTACGAGCAGTACTTC
CDR3aa: CASSQPGLAGNYEQYF

len: 15
j_gene: TRBJ2-7
d_gene: TRBD1
v_gene: TRBV5-1
abundance: .
CDR3nt: TGCGCCAGCAGCTTGGTTGGGACAGGGGGAGAGGAGCAGTACTTC
CDR3aa: CASSLVGTGGEEQYF

len: 19
j_gene: TRBJ1-3
d_gene: .
v_gene: TRBV5-4
abundance: .
CDR3nt: TGTGCCAGCAGCCCGGGGGGGATGGGGGACATGATCTCTGGAAACACCATATATTTT
CDR3aa: CASSPGGMGDMISGNTIYF

len: 15
j_gene: TRBJ2-3
d_gene: .
v_gene: TRBV4-2
abundance: once
CDR3nt: TGTGCCAGCAGCCGCGAGCGGGCGTACACAGATACGCAGTATTTT
CDR3aa: CASSRERAYTDTQYF

len: 13
j_gene: TRBJ2-7
d_gene: .
v_gene: TRBV6-5
abundance: .
CDR3nt: TGTGCCAGCAGTTACGGTTACGGGTACGAGCAGTACTTC
CDR3aa: CASSYGYGYEQYF

len: 15
j_gene: TRBJ1-2
d_gene: TRBD1
v_gene: TRBV7-2
abundance: .
CDR3nt: TGTGCCAGCAGCCCCTTGGGGGACAGTCGCTATGGCTACACCTTC
CDR3aa: CASSPLGDSRYGYTF

len: 13
j_gene: TRBJ2-7
d_gene: TRBD2
v_gene: TRBV2
abundance: few
CDR3nt: TGTGCCAGCAGTGACTGGGGGGGGTACGAGCAGTACTTC
CDR3aa: CASSDWGGYEQYF

len: 17
j_gene: TRBJ2-4
d_gene: .
v_gene: TRBV28
abundance: .
CDR3nt: TGTGCCAGCAGTTTAAACAGGGCCGGTTTGCCCAAAAACATTCAGTACTTC
CDR3aa: CASSLNRAGLPKNIQYF